The rows below give T cell receptor beta chains drawn from one sample of a study of blood T cell repertoires in COVID-19. Sequencing was performed with immunoSEQ multiplex PCR; in TCRdb, only in-frame clones are kept and a portion is missing. The data contain approximately 88,000 clones, approximately 80% of them seen just once; the ten biggest clones take up under 50%. What was sequenced was peripheral blood. These receptor sequences come from a human donor in a cohort sampled during active COVID-19. The CDR3 runs from the conserved cysteine through the conserved F or W.

>TRBV13
CASSRGLGLAGKSSYEQYF
>TRBV24-1
CATGQDYTGELFF
>TRBV24-1
CATSAAGGYTF
>TRBV28
CASSNGPGQGFEKLFF
>TRBV28
CASILARRGNEQFF
>TRBV20-1
CSASPRTGSYEQYF
>TRBV15
CATSRDASGRDTGELFF
>TRBV28
CASSNQGFSDEQYF
>TRBV29-1
CSVEGPQLVDTQYF
>TRBV18
CASSLGLAGIGEQYF
>TRBV18
CASSRRTSGANTGELFF
>TRBV9
CASSVDARGQGDNGYTF
>TRBV27
CASGNRGGYGYTF
>TRBV7-8
CASSLGRDIPYEQYF
>TRBV3-1/TRBV3-2
CASSQDVAHNEQFF
>TRBV10-3
CAISGSLDRESGELFF
>TRBV29-1
CSVSRGAGGPNEQFF
>TRBV25-1
CASSVGTREQFF
>TRBV7-2
CASSPRPGQGGSYEQYF
>TRBV27
CASSLRTSGRVSQYF
>TRBV4-3
CASSPRGRGEQYF
>TRBV28
CASNREAKNIQYF
>TRBV28
CASSLLSSGRAGETQYF
>TRBV5-4
CASSLRTGLGNSPLHF
>TRBV14
CASSRGLAGGPETQYF
>TRBV4-1
CASSHGIRSEQFF
>TRBV12-5
CASAFPQGEAFF
>TRBV6-1
CASINWSQGAYEQYF
>TRBV7-2
CASSTPGQGALTEAFF
>TRBV7-8
CASSLAWGRGDTEAFF
>TRBV5-1
CASSRGQGGDTQYF
>TRBV28
CASSPLGGGDQPQHF
>TRBV5-1
CASSLGTGDWQPQHF
>TRBV12-5
CASGFGLAGEWYNEQFF
>TRBV7-8
CASSFSGWNTGELFF
>TRBV28
CASSPQEDGYTF
>TRBV5-1
CASSSPWSGSGETQYF
>TRBV6-5
CASSYSGSTDTQYF
>TRBV20-1
CSAQDNEQFF
>TRBV30
CAWSLQETQYF
>TRBV6-5
CASSPTVTRVQPQHF
>TRBV25-1
CASSAQGAAYEQYF
>TRBV6-4
CASSDSSGGNEQFF
>TRBV4-2
CASSPGDRVGETQYF
>TRBV10-3
CAISPGQGNQPQHF
>TRBV7-2
CASSPTGLAYNEQFF
>TRBV14
CASSQELSGNTIYF
>TRBV4-3
CASSQGLAGVYEQYF
>TRBV7-9
CASSPSGGQGDEQYF
>TRBV28
CATISTGKGKTQYF
>TRBV28
CASSLRLLAGGPRNEQFF
>TRBV28
CASSEGGMNTEAFF
>TRBV6-5
CASSPTQETQYF